This entry lists 24 T cell receptor beta chains sequenced from one sample in a study of molecular identifiers for immune sequencing clone quantification. TCRdb reanalysed the PCR reads using MiXCR and keeps one entry per CDR3 protein. This table has a few hundred thousand distinct CDR3 sequences, about 26% appearing once. The sequenced sample consisted of naive CD8+ T cells from blood, with Jurkat cell RNA spiked in. The subset here: FACS-sorted CD8+CD4-CCR7+CD45RA+ naive T cells. Every receptor here comes from a human donor in good health. Some libraries in this study had Jurkat cell RNA spiked in.

The chain joins TRBV30 to TRBJ2-7, with TRBD1 as a possible D gene (6 bases). The V gene's germline CDR1 is GTSNPN and CDR2 SVGIG (reference sequence). V gave up 6 bases and J gave up 1 base, with 16 bases separating them. The CDR3 runs 14 residues. The CDR3 is CACPGAAFSYEQYF. Written as DNA, the CDR3 is TGTGCCTGTCCAGGGGCGGCGTTTTCCTACGAGCAGTACTTC.

This clonotype was counted ten times or more. The chain recombines TRBV2 with TRBJ1-2; D not resolved. Germline CDR1 SNHLY, CDR2 FYNNEI. The CDR3 is 13 amino acids. V lost 5 bases, J lost 2 bases, and 9 bases lay in between. The CDR3 bases are TGTGCCAGCAGTCCCGCAGTGAACTATGGCTACACCTTC. Protein product: CASSPAVNYGYTF.

This clonotype was picked up a small number of times. The V gene is TRBV4-1, the J gene TRBJ1-6; D is unclear. Per germline, CDR1 MGHRA and CDR2 YSYEKL. This CDR3 is 15 amino acids long. Trimming removed 4 bases at V and 10 bases at J, with 17 bases between. The CDR3 loop is CASSRDGVGQSPLHF. The CDR3 nucleotides are TGCGCCAGCAGCCGCGATGGAGTCGGGCAGTCACCCCTCCACTTT.

This clonotype came up many times. CDR3 DNA sequence: TGTGCCAGCAGCTTAGTGGGTGCCATAGACGAGCAGTACTTC. This sequence encodes CASSLVGAIDEQYF. The chain links TRBV7-9 to TRBJ2-7; D unclear. Germline CDR1 and CDR2: SEHNR and FQNEAQ (reference sequence). The CDR3 is 14 amino acids. Trimming stripped 1 base from V and 5 bases from J, with 12 bases between.

The J gene is TRBJ1-1, the V gene TRBV27; no clear D gene. Germline V gives CDR1 MNHEY, CDR2 SMNVEV (reference sequence). The CDR3 spans 12 residues. The V gene lost 2 bases and the J gene lost 3 bases, with 4 bases spanning the gap. CDR3 residues: CASSLPDTEAFF. In DNA, the CDR3 is TGTGCCAGCAGTTTACCGGACACTGAAGCTTTCTTT.

This chain joins TRBV7-9 and TRBJ2-2; D uncertain. The CDR3 is 15 residues long. Germline V gene data show CDR1 as SEHNR and CDR2 as FQNEAQ (reference sequence). V was pared by 2 bases and J by 0 bases, with 7 bases between. The CDR3 bases are TGTGCCAGCAGCTTAAAATTCGCGAACACCGGGGAGCTGTTTTTT. This encodes CASSLKFANTGELFF. The whole variable domain, filled in from reference TRBV7-9 and TRBJ2-2, reads DTGVSQNPRHKITKRGQNVTFRCDPISEHNRLYWYRQTLGQGPEFLTYFQNEAQLEKSRLLSDRFSAERPKGSFSTLEIQRTEQGDSAMYLCASSLKFANTGELFFGEGSRLTVL.

This sequence joins TRBV2 and TRBJ2-2; D is ambiguous. The V end lost 7 bases, the J end lost 4 bases, and 13 bases lay between the germline ends. This CDR3 has 14 amino acids. Per germline, CDR1 SNHLY and CDR2 FYNNEI. CDR3 sequence (DNA): TGTGCCAGCATAGGCCAGGTGTCCACCGGGGAGCTGTTTTTT. Its translation is CASIGQVSTGELFF.

Concerning this clonotype itself: A clone one base away is much larger, so this may be a read error. This chain uses TRBV12-3 or TRBV12-4 with TRBJ2-2; 7 bases are shared with TRBD1. The CDR3 consists of 13 residues. CDR3 DNA: TGTGCCGGCAGCCAGGGGGACGCCGGGGAGCTGTTTTTT. Its protein product is CAGSQGDAGELFF.

This clonotype was recorded a few times. This chain links TRBV12-3 or TRBV12-4 with TRBJ2-3; 8 bases fit TRBD2. The CDR3 is made up of 15 amino acids. After removal of 3 bases from V and 6 bases from J, the junction contained 8 bases not matched to a gene. The CDR3 nucleotides are TGTGCCAGCAGTTTGGTCGGGGGGGATCGGGATACGCAGTATTTT. Amino acid sequence: CASSLVGGDRDTQYF.

This clonotype was recorded a few times. The chain combines TRBV2 with TRBJ2-7, with D tentatively TRBD1 (5 bases). Germline V CDR1 and CDR2: SNHLY, FYNNEI. CDR3 length equals 15 residues. Trimming pared 4 bases from V and 2 bases from J, leaving 15 bases between. The chain's CDR3 is CASSVFTGQTYEQYF. The CDR3 DNA reads as TGTGCCAGCAGTGTTTTTACAGGCCAAACCTACGAGCAGTACTTC. The complete variable domain, with remaining parts taken from reference TRBV2 and TRBJ2-7, reads EPEVTQTPSHQVTQMGQEVILRCVPISNHLYFYWYRQILGQKVEFLVSFYNNEISEKSEIFDDQFSVERPDGSNFTLKIRSTKLEDSAMYFCASSVFTGQTYEQYFGPGTRLTVT.

This clonotype has more than one count but fewer than ten. The rearrangement joins TRBV11-2 to TRBJ2-4, with 9 bases fitting TRBD2. The CDR3 is made up of 17 amino acids. V was pared by 1 base and J by 3 bases, with 7 bases of the junction left unmatched. CDR1 is SGHAT, CDR2 FQNNGV, per germline. CDR3 coding DNA: TGTGCCAGCAGCTTAGGGGTAGCGGGAGTGGACAAAAACATTCAGTACTTC. It translates to CASSLGVAGVDKNIQYF.

This clonotype appeared a few times. The genes are TRBV6-5 and TRBJ2-2; the D is unclear. In germline, CDR1 is MNHEY, CDR2 SVGAGI. The CDR3 spans 13 residues. Trimming removed 3 bases at V and 4 bases at J, with 6 bases between. The CDR3 coding sequence is TGTGCCAGCAGTTATGGGGTCACCGGGGAGCTGTTTTTT. This sequence encodes CASSYGVTGELFF.

This clonotype was picked up many times. The genes are TRBV28 and TRBJ2-7; 7 nucleotides agree with TRBD1. The V gene's germline CDR1 is MDHEN and CDR2 SYDVKM. V trimming: 2 bases; J trimming: 0 bases; junction bases outside the gene matches: 4. The length of the CDR3 is 15 residues. The CDR3 DNA sequence: TGTGCCAGCAGTTTACCACGGGACAGCTCCTACGAGCAGTACTTC. Translation: CASSLPRDSSYEQYF.

This chain joins TRBV9 and TRBJ1-2; tentative D call: TRBD1 (5 bases). V was clipped by 4 bases and J by 0 bases, with 16 bases between them. Germline assignment: CDR1 SGDLS and CDR2 YYNGEE. CDR3 length equals 16 residues. CDR3 nucleotides: TGTGCCAGCAGCTCACAGGACCGATTAGCTAACTATGGCTACACCTTC. Residues: CASSSQDRLANYGYTF.

This clonotype has at least ten counts. This chain's CDR3 is CASSPSLGPEKEQYF. The CDR3, as DNA: TGTGCCAGCAGCCCTTCACTAGGACCCGAGAAGGAGCAGTACTTC. The gene calls are TRBV7-9 and TRBJ2-7; D may be TRBD2 (5 bases). V was shortened by 5 bases and J by 7 bases, with 21 bases between the two germline ends. The CDR3 length is 15 residues. CDR1 SEHNR and CDR2 FQNEAQ come from the germline V gene (reference sequence).

This chain links TRBV4-1 with TRBJ2-7; the match to TRBD2 covers 12 bases. CDR1 and CDR2 from the germline V gene are MGHRA and YSYEKL. CDR3 length: 16 residues. The J segment lost 5 bases and the V segment lost 1 base, leaving 6 bases of the junction unmatched. CDR3 sequence reads: CASSQGGGLAGHEQYF. The DNA for the CDR3 is TGCGCCAGCAGCCAAGGGGGCGGACTAGCGGGGCACGAGCAGTACTTC.

This clonotype was counted between two and nine times. The chain couples TRBV10-2 to TRBJ2-5; 8 bases are shared with TRBD1. Germline CDR1 reads WSHSY; CDR2 reads SAAADI. The V segment lost 6 bases and the J segment 0 bases; nucleotides outside the gene matches: 3. The CDR3 consists of 14 residues. CDR3 in DNA: TGCGCCAGCAGGGGGACAGGCTACCAAGAGACCCAGTACTTC. This gives the protein CASRGTGYQETQYF.

This clonotype was counted between two and nine times. V is TRBV28 and J is TRBJ1-1; D remains unclear. The V end lost 3 bases, the J end lost 1 base, and 18 bases lay between the germline ends. Germline V gene data show CDR1 as MDHEN and CDR2 as SYDVKM. This CDR3 is 17 amino acids long. CDR3 DNA sequence: TGTGCCAGCAGTTTGGGCCGCAGCGCCGCGGGGAACACTGAAGCTTTCTTT. Its translation is CASSLGRSAAGNTEAFF.

The rearrangement uses TRBV7-9 and TRBJ1-5; possibly TRBD1 for D (5 bases). V was trimmed by 6 bases and J by 3 bases, leaving 12 bases between them. Germline V lookup: CDR1 SEHNR, CDR2 FQNEAQ (reference sequence). The CDR3 loop spans 14 amino acids. The CDR3 sequence is CASSREGDNQPQHF. DNA of the CDR3: TGTGCCAGCAGTAGGGAAGGGGACAATCAGCCCCAGCATTTT.

Worth noting for this clonotype: This may stem from a read error, because a much larger clone lies one nucleotide away. The rearrangement uses TRBV7-9 and TRBJ1-4; D call uncertain. Trimming pared 10 bases from V and 1 base from J, leaving 19 bases between. The CDR3 is 16 amino acids. CDR1 SEHNR and CDR2 FQNEAQ come from the germline V gene (reference sequence). DNA for the CDR3: TGTGCCACCACGGACGAGGGCGCAATAACTAATGAAAAACTGTTTTTT. Translation gives CATTDEGAITNEKLFF.

This clonotype was seen only a few times. This chain connects TRBV5-1 to TRBJ2-2; D uncertain. CDR1 and CDR2 from the germline V gene are SGHRS and YFSETQ. V was cut by 4 bases and J by 4 bases, with 17 bases left in between. This CDR3 is built from 16 residues. The CDR3 sequence: CASSGTSSGTTGELFF. CDR3 sequence (DNA): TGCGCCAGCAGCGGAACGTCCTCAGGTACCACCGGGGAGCTGTTTTTT.

V usage is TRBV4-1 and J usage is TRBJ2-2; D not certain. There are 17 residues in the CDR3. The germline gives CDR1 MGHRA, CDR2 YSYEKL. The V and J ends lost 0 bases and 5 bases respectively, with 16 bases between them. Here the CDR3 reads CASSQDARARRTGELFF. Here the CDR3 DNA reads TGCGCCAGCAGCCAAGATGCTCGAGCTAGGAGAACCGGGGAGCTGTTTTTT.

This chain joins TRBV5-1 and TRBJ2-5; the match to TRBD2 covers 15 bases. Germline lookup yields CDR1 SGHRS and CDR2 YFSETQ. With 4 bases clipped from V and 5 bases from J, the junction kept 12 bases outside the gene matches. The CDR3 sequence is 18 residues long. The CDR3 sequence: CASSLGLAGGPVGETQYF. In DNA, the CDR3 is TGCGCCAGCAGCCTCGGACTAGCGGGGGGGCCGGTCGGGGAGACCCAGTACTTC.

This clonotype was observed many times. CDR3 nucleotides: TGTGCCAGCAGTTTAGTTTACAGGGGCACAGATACGCAGTATTTT. Translating it yields CASSLVYRGTDTQYF. The chain carries TRBV28 and TRBJ2-3; tentatively, D is TRBD1 (6 bases). CDR1 MDHEN and CDR2 SYDVKM come from the germline V gene. This CDR3 has 15 residues. Trimming removed 2 bases at V and 1 base at J, with 10 bases between.